A single sample is the source of the 5 T cell receptor beta chains below, sequenced in a study of T cell responses to AZD1222 COVID-19 vaccine (dated by TCRdb to about 2021). Interpreted using the paper, the time point label stands for: about 28 days (+/-7) after the second vaccine dose. Library creation used the immunoSEQ multiplex PCR assay. TCRdb carries this immuneACCESS record with in-frame sequences only. Its versions omit some clonotypes, under half of them owing to an unresolved V gene in the studies checked, with the rest unexplained. This sample lists fewer than 150,000 clones; about 92% were detected once. The top ten clonotypes cover around 5% of the sample. Sequencing used peripheral blood, obtained 28 days after the second AZD1222 dose. The source of these receptors is an adult who received the AZD1222 COVID-19 vaccine.

This chain joins TRBV7-9 and TRBJ1-2; 7 bases match TRBD1. J gave up 0 bases and V 5 bases, and 3 bases lay outside the gene matches. The CDR3 loop spans 14 amino acids. Germline CDR1 is SEHNR and CDR2 is FQNEAQ (reference sequence). Here the CDR3 DNA reads TGTGCCAGCAGCCCAGGGGGGGCTAACTATGGCTACACCTTC. It yields the protein CASSPGGANYGYTF.

Comments on this clone: A junction end diverges from the germline sequence, so it may reflect a read error. The chain employs TRBV2 and TRBJ1-4; D call uncertain. The germline V gene has CDR1 SNHLY and CDR2 FYNNEI. The CDR3 spans 12 residues. The CDR3 coding sequence is TGTGCCAGCAGTGAACAGAGAAGGGTGGGGATTTTT. Protein sequence: CASSEQRRVGIF.

The chain carries TRBV7-6 and TRBJ2-7; 8 bases align to TRBD2. CDR1 is SGHVS, CDR2 FNYEAQ, per germline. This CDR3 is built from 15 residues. V lost 5 bases and J lost 3; bases outside the gene matches: 9. CDR3 sequence (DNA): TGTGCCAGCAGCCAACGGGGGGGCGAGGACTACGAGCAGTACTTC. It codes for CASSQRGGEDYEQYF.

CDR3 DNA: TGTGCCATGCGCGGCTACGAGCAGTACTTC. Translation gives CAMRGYEQYF. The chain links TRBV24-1 to TRBJ2-7; D remains unclear. The CDR3 extends over 10 amino acids. V gave up 11 bases and J gave up 3 bases, with 7 bases separating them. Germline V lookup: CDR1 KGHDR, CDR2 SFDVKD.

The J gene is TRBJ2-1, the V gene TRBV2; 11 nucleotides agree with TRBD2. CDR1 SNHLY and CDR2 FYNNEI come from the germline V gene. The CDR3 contains 15 residues. The junction had 8 bases not matched to a gene; V was cut back by 6 bases and J by 7 bases. CDR3 amino acids: CASRNTSGSQNEQFF. DNA for the CDR3: TGTGCCAGCAGGAACACTAGCGGGAGTCAAAATGAGCAGTTCTTC.